The rows below give T cell receptor beta chains drawn from one sample of a study of shared clonotypes between healthy human individuals. Generated by immunoSEQ multiplex PCR, the TCRdb table keeps only in-frame clones and is missing some. The sample includes about 2.4 million clones, 80% to 95% seen only once; the top ten take 0.36%. Input material: naive CD4+ T cells from PBMCs. These receptor sequences come from a man aged 18 to 30 in good health. Some clones in this sample may be carry-over from other donors' samples. Each CDR3 is given with its conserved first and last residue. A D gene is named only where the DNA matches it firmly. Clone size is stated in some rows and not others, as once, few, many or a class when expanded.

j_call | d_call | v_call | clone_size | cdr3_nt | cdr3_aa
TRBJ2-3 | . | TRBV5-1 | . | TGCGCCAGCAGCTCACAGGGTATACCCCACACAGATACGCAGTATTTT | CASSSQGIPHTDTQYF
TRBJ2-2 | . | TRBV4-1 | once | TGCGCCAGCAGCCAAGTTTTCGGAAACACCGGGGAGCTGTTTTTT | CASSQVFGNTGELFF
TRBJ2-5 | . | TRBV11-3 | . | TGTGCCAGCAGCTCACCAACAGATGCCCAAGAGACCCAGTACTTC | CASSSPTDAQETQYF
TRBJ2-3 | . | TRBV29-1 | few | TGCAGCGTGGACGACAGCACAGATACGCAGTATTTT | CSVDDSTDTQYF
TRBJ2-1 | . | TRBV5-1 | . | TGCGCCAGCAGCTTGGGACAGGGACTCGATGAGCAGTTCTTC | CASSLGQGLDEQFF
TRBJ2-1 | TRBD2 | TRBV7-8 | . | TGTGCCAGCAGCTTAGTTGGGACTAGCGGTCCCAATGAGCAGTTCTTC | CASSLVGTSGPNEQFF
TRBJ1-3 | . | TRBV18 | . | TGTGCCAGCTCACCGGACCTCGGAGGAAACACCATATATTTT | CASSPDLGGNTIYF
TRBJ2-5 | . | TRBV4-1 | . | TGCGCCAGCAGCCAAGCGGCCCGGGAGACCCAGTACTTC | CASSQAARETQYF
TRBJ2-5 | . | TRBV6-6 | . | TGTGCCAGCAGTTACTCCGGGCCACAAGAGACCCAGTACTTC | CASSYSGPQETQYF
TRBJ2-7 | . | TRBV19 | . | TGTGCCAGTAGTATCGCAGGATCCCCCGGCTACGAGCAGTACTTC | CASSIAGSPGYEQYF
TRBJ2-7 | TRBD1 | TRBV10-3 | . | TGTGCCATCAAGTTTGGACAGGGCTACGAGCAGTACTTC | CAIKFGQGYEQYF
TRBJ1-2 | TRBD1 | TRBV9 | once | TGTGCCAGCAGCGTGTGGATGGGACAGGGGTTGGATGGCTACACCTTC | CASSVWMGQGLDGYTF
TRBJ2-1 | TRBD2 | TRBV7-8 | . | TGTGCCAGCAGCCAGGACAATTTAGCGGGGCCGTGGCGGGGGCAGTTCTTC | CASSQDNLAGPWRGQFF
TRBJ2-7 | . | TRBV4-1 | . | TGCGCCAGCAGCCACCCGAACAGGGCTTACGAGCAGTACTTC | CASSHPNRAYEQYF
TRBJ2-2 | . | TRBV7-6 | . | TGTGCCAGCAGCTCCGAATATTCCGGGGAGCTGTTTTTT | CASSSEYSGELFF
TRBJ2-7 | TRBD2 | TRBV18 | . | TGTGCCAGCTCACAGACTAGCGGGATAAACGAGCAGTACTTC | CASSQTSGINEQYF
TRBJ1-5 | . | TRBV6-1 | few | TGTGCCAGCAGTGAAAGAGGGGATCAGCCCCAGCATTTT | CASSERGDQPQHF
TRBJ1-4 | TRBD1 | TRBV2 | . | TGTGCCAGCAGCAGGACAGGAACTAATGAAAAACTGTTTTTT | CASSRTGTNEKLFF
TRBJ2-3 | . | TRBV27 | . | TGTGCCAGCAGTTTATTCCCCGACTTCGGTTTGGGTCCGCCAGATACGCAGTATTTT | CASSLFPDFGLGPPDTQYF
TRBJ2-1 | TRBD2 | TRBV18 | . | TGTGCCAGCTCCCTAACAGGTCTAGCGGGCCGACAAAACCACAATGAGCAGTTCTTC | CASSLTGLAGRQNHNEQFF
TRBJ1-5 | . | TRBV18 | few | TGTGCCAGCTCAGCCACGATACGGGGAGGGAATCAGCCCCAGCATTTT | CASSATIRGGNQPQHF
TRBJ2-1 | . | TRBV11-1 | . | TGTGCCAGCAGCTTAGTAAGAGGGAGAACCTACAATGAGCAGTTCTTC | CASSLVRGRTYNEQFF
TRBJ2-1 | TRBD1 | TRBV9 | . | TGTGCCAGCAGCGTAGCTACAGGGGGCTCCTACAATGAGCAGTTCTTC | CASSVATGGSYNEQFF
TRBJ2-1 | . | TRBV5-1 | . | TGCGCCAGCAGCTTGGCCGCCCCAATCCAATACACCTACAATGAGCAGTTCTTC | CASSLAAPIQYTYNEQFF